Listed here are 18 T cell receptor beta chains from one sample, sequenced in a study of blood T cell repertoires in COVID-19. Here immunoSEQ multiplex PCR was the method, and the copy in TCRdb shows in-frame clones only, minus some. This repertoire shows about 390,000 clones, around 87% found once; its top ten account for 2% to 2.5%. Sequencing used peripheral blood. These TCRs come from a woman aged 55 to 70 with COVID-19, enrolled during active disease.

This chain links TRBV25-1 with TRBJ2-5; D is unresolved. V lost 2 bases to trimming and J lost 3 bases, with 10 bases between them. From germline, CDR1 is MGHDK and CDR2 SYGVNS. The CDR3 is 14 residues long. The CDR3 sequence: CASSEARLEETQYF. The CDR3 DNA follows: TGTGCCAGCAGTGAAGCTAGACTGGAAGAGACCCAGTACTTC.

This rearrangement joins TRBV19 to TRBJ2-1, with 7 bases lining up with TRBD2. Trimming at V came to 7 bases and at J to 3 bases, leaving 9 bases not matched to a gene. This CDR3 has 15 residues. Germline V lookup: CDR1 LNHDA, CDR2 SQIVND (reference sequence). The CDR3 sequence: CASKEERGIYNEQFF. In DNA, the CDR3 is TGTGCCAGTAAGGAGGAGCGGGGTATCTACAATGAGCAGTTCTTC. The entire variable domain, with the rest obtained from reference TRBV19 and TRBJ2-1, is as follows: DGGITQSPKYLFRKEGQNVTLSCEQNLNHDAMYWYRQDPGQGLRLIYYSQIVNDFQKGDIAEGYSVSREKKESFPLTVTSAQKNPTAFYLCASKEERGIYNEQFFGPGTRLTVL.

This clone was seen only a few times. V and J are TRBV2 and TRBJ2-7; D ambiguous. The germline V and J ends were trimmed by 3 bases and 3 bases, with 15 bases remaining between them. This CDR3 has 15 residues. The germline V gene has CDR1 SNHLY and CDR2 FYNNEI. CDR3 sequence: CASSENLGPYYEQYF. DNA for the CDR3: TGTGCCAGCAGTGAGAATCTAGGCCCCTACTACGAGCAGTACTTC.

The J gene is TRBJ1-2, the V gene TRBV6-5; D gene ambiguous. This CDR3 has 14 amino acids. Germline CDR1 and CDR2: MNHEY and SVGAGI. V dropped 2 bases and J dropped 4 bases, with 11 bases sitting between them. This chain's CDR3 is CASSYRRGPYGYTF. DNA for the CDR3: TGTGCCAGCAGTTACCGGAGAGGTCCCTATGGCTACACCTTC.

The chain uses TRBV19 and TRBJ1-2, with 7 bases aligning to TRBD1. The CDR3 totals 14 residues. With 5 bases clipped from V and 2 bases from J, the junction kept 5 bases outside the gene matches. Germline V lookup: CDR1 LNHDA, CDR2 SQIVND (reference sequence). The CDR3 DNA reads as TGTGCCAGTAGTTCCCCGACAGGGAACTATGGCTACACCTTC. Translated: CASSSPTGNYGYTF.

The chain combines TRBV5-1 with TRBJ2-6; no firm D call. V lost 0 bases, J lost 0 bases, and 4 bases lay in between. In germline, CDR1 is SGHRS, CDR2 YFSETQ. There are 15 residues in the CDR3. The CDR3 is CASSLGDSGANVLTF. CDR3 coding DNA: TGCGCCAGCAGCTTGGGAGACTCTGGGGCCAACGTCCTGACTTTC.

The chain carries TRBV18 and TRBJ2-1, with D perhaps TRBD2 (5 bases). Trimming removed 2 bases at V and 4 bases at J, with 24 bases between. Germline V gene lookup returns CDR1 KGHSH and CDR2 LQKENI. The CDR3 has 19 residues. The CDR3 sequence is CASSPSRDLATSPYNEQFF. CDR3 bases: TGTGCCAGCTCACCAAGTCGGGATTTGGCTACAAGTCCGTACAATGAGCAGTTCTTC.

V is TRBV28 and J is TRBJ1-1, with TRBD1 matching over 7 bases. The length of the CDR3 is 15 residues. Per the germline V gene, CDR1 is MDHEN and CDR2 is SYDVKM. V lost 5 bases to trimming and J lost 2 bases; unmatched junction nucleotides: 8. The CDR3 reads CASSGGTAANTEAFF. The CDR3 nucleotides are TGTGCCAGCAGTGGAGGGACAGCGGCAAACACTGAAGCTTTCTTT.

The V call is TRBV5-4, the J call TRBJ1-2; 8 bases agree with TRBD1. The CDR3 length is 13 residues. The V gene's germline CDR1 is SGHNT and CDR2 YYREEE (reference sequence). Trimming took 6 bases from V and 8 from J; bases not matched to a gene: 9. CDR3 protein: CASTPTGAAGYTF. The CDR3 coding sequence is TGTGCCAGCACCCCGACAGGGGCGGCCGGCTACACCTTC. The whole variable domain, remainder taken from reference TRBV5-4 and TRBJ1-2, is ETGVTQSPTHLIKTRGQQVTLRCSSQSGHNTVSWYQQALGQGPQFIFQYYREEENGRGNFPPRFSGLQFPNYSSELNVNALELDDSALYLCASTPTGAAGYTFGSGTRLTVV.

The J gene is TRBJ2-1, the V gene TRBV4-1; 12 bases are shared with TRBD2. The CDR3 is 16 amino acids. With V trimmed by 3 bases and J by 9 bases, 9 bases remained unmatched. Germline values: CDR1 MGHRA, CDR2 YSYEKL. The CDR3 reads CASSQSTSGGFFEQFF. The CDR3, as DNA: TGCGCCAGCAGCCAGTCGACTAGCGGGGGTTTTTTTGAGCAGTTCTTC.

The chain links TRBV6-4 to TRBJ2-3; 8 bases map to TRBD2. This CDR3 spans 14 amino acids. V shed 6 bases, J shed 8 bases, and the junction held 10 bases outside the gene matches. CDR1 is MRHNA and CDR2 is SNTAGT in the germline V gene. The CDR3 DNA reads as TGTGCCAGCAGACCCCCCAGCGGGAGTTGTACGCAGTATTTT. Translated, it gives CASRPPSGSCTQYF.

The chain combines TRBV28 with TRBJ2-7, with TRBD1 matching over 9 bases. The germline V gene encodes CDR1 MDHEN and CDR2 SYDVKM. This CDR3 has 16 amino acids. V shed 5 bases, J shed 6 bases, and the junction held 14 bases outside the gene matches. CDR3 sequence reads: CASSLGMTGGSSEQYF. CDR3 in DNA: TGTGCCAGCAGTCTCGGGATGACAGGGGGGAGCTCCGAGCAGTACTTC.

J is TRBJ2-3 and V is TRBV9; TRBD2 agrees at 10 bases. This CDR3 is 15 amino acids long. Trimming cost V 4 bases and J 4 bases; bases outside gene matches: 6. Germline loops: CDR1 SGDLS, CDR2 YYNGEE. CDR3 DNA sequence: TGTGCCAGCAGCTTTACTAGCGGGGCGGCAGATACGCAGTATTTT. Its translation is CASSFTSGAADTQYF.

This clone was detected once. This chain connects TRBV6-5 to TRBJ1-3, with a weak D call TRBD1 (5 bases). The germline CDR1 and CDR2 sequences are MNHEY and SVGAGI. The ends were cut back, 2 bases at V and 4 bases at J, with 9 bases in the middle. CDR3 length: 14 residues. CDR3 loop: CASSYGHVGNTIYF. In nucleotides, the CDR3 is TGTGCCAGCAGTTACGGACACGTCGGAAACACCATATATTTT.

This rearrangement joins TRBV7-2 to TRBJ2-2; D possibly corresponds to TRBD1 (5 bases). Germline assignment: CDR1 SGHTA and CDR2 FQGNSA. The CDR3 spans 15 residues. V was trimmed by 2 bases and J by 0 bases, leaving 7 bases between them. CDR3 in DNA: TGTGCCAGCAGCTTACGACAGACGAACACCGGGGAGCTGTTTTTT. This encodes CASSLRQTNTGELFF.

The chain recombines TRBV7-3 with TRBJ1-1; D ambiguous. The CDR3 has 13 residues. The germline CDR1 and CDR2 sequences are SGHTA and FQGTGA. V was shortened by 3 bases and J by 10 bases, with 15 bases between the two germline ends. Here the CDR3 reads CASSFTGNRLAFF. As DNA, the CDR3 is TGTGCCAGCAGCTTCACGGGGAACCGTCTAGCTTTCTTT.

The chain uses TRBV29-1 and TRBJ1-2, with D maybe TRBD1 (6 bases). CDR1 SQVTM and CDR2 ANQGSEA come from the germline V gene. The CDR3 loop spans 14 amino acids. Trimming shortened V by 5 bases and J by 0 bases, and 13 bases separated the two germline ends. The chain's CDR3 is CSVRKQGPNYGYTF. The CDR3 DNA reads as TGCAGCGTTCGAAAACAGGGACCTAACTATGGCTACACCTTC.

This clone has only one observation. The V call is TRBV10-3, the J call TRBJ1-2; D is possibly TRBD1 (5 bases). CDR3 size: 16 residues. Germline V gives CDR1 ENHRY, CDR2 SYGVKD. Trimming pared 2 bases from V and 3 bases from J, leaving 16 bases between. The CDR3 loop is CAISEPRGRVDYGYTF. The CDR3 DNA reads TGTGCCATCAGTGAGCCCCGGGGGAGGGTGGACTATGGCTACACCTTC.